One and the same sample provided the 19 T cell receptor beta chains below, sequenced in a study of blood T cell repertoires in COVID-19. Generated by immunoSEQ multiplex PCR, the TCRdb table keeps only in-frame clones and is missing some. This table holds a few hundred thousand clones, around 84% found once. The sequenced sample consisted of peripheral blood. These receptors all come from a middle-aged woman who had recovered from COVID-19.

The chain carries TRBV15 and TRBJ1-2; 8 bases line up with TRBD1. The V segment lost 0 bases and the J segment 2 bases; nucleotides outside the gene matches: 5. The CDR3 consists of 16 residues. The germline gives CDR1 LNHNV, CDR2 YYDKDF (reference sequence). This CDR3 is CATSRDKGQANYGYTF. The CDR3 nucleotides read TGTGCCACCAGCAGAGATAAGGGACAGGCGAACTATGGCTACACCTTC. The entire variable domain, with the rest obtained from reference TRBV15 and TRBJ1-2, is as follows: DAMVIQNPRYQVTQFGKPVTLSCSQTLNHNVMYWYQQKSSQAPKLLFHYYDKDFNNEADTPDNFQSRRPNTSFCFLDIRSPGLGDTAMYLCATSRDKGQANYGYTFGSGTRLTVV.

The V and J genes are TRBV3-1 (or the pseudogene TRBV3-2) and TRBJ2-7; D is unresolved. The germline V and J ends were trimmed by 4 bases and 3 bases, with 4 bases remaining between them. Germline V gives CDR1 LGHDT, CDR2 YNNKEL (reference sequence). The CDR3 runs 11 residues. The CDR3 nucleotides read TGTGCCAGCAGCCCCCACTACGAGCAGTACTTC. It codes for CASSPHYEQYF.

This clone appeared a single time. The DNA for the CDR3 is TGTGCCAGCAGAGAGGGACAGGGAGAATTCGAGCAGTACTTC. This gives the protein CASREGQGEFEQYF. The chain employs TRBV6-5 and TRBJ2-7; 9 bases agree with TRBD1. The junction had 9 bases not matched to a gene; V was cut back by 6 bases and J by 6 bases. The CDR3 sequence is 14 residues long. CDR1 and CDR2 from the germline V gene are MNHEY and SVGAGI.

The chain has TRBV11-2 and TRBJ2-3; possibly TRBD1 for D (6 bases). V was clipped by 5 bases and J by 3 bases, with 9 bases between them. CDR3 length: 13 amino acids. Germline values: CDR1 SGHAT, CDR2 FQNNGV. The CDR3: CASSVQGTDTQYF. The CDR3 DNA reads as TGTGCCAGCAGCGTACAGGGTACAGATACGCAGTATTTT.

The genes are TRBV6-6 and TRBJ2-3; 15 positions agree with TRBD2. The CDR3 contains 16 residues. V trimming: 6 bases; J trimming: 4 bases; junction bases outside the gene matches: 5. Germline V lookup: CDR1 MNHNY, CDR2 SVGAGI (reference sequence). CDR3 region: CASRGLAGGSADTQYF. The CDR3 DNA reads TGTGCCAGCAGGGGACTAGCGGGGGGAAGTGCAGATACGCAGTATTTT.

CDR3 residues: CASSFSQRAQYF. The CDR3 DNA sequence: TGTGCCAGCAGCTTTTCCCAGAGGGCCCAGTACTTC. The chain joins TRBV7-9 to TRBJ2-7, with D possibly TRBD2 on 5 matching bases. Germline CDR1 SEHNR, CDR2 FQNEAQ (reference sequence). The ends were cut back, 3 bases at V and 10 bases at J, with 13 bases in the middle. The CDR3 loop spans 12 amino acids.

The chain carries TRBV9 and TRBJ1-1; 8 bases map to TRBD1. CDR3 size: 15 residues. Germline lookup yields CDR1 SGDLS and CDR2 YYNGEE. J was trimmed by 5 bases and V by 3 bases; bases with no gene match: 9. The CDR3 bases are TGTGCCAGCAGCGCCTCAGGGGGCACGAGGACTGAAGCTTTCTTT. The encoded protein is CASSASGGTRTEAFF.

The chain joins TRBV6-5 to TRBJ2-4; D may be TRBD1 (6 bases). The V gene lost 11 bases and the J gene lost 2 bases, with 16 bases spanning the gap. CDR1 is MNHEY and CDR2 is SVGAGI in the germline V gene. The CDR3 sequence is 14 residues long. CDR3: CASHHQGSKNIQYF. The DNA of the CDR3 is TGTGCCTCTCATCACCAGGGGTCCAAAAACATTCAGTACTTC.

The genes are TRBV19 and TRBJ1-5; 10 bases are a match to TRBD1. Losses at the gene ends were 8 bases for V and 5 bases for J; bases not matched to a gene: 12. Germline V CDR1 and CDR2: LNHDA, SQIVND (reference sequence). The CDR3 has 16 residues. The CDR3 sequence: CASQRERTGGYQPQHF. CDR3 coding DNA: TGTGCCAGTCAGCGAGAAAGGACAGGGGGGTATCAGCCCCAGCATTTT.

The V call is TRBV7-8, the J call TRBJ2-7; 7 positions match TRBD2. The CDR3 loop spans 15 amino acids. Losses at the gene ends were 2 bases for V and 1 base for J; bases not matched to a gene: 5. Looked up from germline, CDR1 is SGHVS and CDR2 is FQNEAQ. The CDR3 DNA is TGTGCCAGCAGCTTACCGGCTAGCGGTTCCTACGAGCAGTACTTC. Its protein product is CASSLPASGSYEQYF.

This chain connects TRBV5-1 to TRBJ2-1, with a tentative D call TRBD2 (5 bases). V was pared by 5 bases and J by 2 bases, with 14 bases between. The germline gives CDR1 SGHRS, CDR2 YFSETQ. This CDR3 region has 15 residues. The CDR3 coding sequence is TGCGCCAGCAGTCCCCATAGGGAGACCTACAATGAGCAGTTCTTC. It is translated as CASSPHRETYNEQFF. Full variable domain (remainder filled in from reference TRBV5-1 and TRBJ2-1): KAGVTQTPRYLIKTRGQQVTLSCSPISGHRSVSWYQQTPGQGLQFLFEYFSETQRNKGNFPGRFSGRQFSNSRSEMNVSTLELGDSALYLCASSPHRETYNEQFFGPGTRLTVL.

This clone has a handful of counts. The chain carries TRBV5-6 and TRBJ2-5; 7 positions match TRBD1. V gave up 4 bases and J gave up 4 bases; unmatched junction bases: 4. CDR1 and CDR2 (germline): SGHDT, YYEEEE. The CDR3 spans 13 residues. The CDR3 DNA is TGTGCCAGCAGCCGGACAGGAGGAGAGACCCAGTACTTC. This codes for CASSRTGGETQYF.

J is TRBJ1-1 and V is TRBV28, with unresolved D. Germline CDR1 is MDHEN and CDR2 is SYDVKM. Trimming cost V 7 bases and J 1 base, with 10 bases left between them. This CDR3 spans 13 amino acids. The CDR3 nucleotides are TGTGCCAGCACGGGTAAGGAGAACACTGAAGCTTTCTTT. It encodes CASTGKENTEAFF. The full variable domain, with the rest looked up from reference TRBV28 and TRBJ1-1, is DVKVTQSSRYLVKRTGEKVFLECVQDMDHENMFWYRQDPGLGLRLIYFSYDVKMKEKGDIPEGYSVSREKKERFSLILESASTNQTSMYLCASTGKENTEAFFGQGTRLTVV.

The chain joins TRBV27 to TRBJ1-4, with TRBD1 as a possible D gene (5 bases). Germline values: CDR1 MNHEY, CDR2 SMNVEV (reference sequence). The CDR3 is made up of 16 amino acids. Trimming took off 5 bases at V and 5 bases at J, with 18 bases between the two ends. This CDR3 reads CASSPGVAKGNEKLFF. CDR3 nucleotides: TGTGCCAGCAGTCCTGGGGTGGCCAAGGGGAATGAAAAACTGTTTTTT.

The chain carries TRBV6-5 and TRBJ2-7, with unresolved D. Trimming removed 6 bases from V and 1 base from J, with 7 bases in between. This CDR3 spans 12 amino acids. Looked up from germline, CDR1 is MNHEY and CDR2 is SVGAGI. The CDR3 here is CASSSGSYEQYF. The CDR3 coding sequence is TGTGCCAGCAGCTCAGGATCCTACGAGCAGTACTTC.

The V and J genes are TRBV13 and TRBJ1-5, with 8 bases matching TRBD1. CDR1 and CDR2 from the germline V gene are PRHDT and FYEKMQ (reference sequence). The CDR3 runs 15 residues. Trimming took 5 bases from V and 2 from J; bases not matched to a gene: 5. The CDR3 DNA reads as TGTGCCAGCAGCCCCAGGGGGCAAGGCAATCAGCCCCAGCATTTT. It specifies CASSPRGQGNQPQHF.

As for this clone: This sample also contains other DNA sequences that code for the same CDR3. The chain's CDR3 is CASSLAWTSGTGELFF. The CDR3 nucleotides are TGCGCCAGCAGCTTGGCATGGACTAGTGGCACCGGGGAGCTGTTTTTT. The J gene is TRBJ2-2, the V gene TRBV5-1; 7 positions match TRBD2. Trimming removed 0 bases from V and 4 bases from J; junction bases left unmatched: 6. This CDR3 comprises 16 residues. CDR1 and CDR2 (germline): SGHRS, YFSETQ.

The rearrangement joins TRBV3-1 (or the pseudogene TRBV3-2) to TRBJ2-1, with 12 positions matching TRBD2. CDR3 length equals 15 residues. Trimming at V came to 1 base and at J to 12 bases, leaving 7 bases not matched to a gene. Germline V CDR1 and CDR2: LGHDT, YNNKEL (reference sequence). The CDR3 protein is CASSQVLAGGTPQFF. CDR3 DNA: TGTGCCAGCAGCCAAGTACTAGCGGGGGGTACTCCGCAGTTCTTC.

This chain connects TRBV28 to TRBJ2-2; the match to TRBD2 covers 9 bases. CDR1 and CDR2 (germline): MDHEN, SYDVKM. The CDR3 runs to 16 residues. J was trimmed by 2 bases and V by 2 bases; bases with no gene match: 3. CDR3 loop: CASSLAGGPNTGELFF. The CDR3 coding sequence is TGTGCCAGCAGTTTAGCGGGGGGGCCAAACACCGGGGAGCTGTTTTTT. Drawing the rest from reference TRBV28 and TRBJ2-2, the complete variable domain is DVKVTQSSRYLVKRTGEKVFLECVQDMDHENMFWYRQDPGLGLRLIYFSYDVKMKEKGDIPEGYSVSREKKERFSLILESASTNQTSMYLCASSLAGGPNTGELFFGEGSRLTVL.